This T cell receptor (beta chain) was retrieved from a study of T cells generated in artificial thymic organoids (dated by TCRdb to about 2017). With regard to the full study: In some experiments, thymic T cells were further FACS-purified to deplete CD4 immature single positive or double positive precursors. The study compared the TCR alpha and beta CDR3 repertoires of CD8 single positive T cells derived from in vitro artificial thymic organoids against those of naive CD8 T cells from thymus and peripheral blood. Displayed repertoire sequencing data were described as representative of three independent experiments.

Primary CD8+ T cells were enriched by magnetic beads using the Miltenyi CD8+ T cell Isolation Kit. Prior to RNA extraction, CD3+TCRalphabeta+CD8 single positive T cells from organoids and thymus were isolated by FACS sorting. Total RNA was purified from roughly 40,000 to 200,000 sorted cells per sample with the RNeasy Micro kit, and quality checked on an Agilent RNA 6000 Nano chip. To release thymocytes, the researchers dissected thymic fragments, broke them apart by pipetting, and passed the material through a 70 um strainer. CDR1 MNHNS and CDR2 SASEGT are derived from the germline V gene. The CDR3, from cysteine to phenylalanine, totals 16 residues. Of all the DNA, just the CDR3 is kept, 48 bases in frame from base 1. The V end gives up 5 bases and the J end 7 bases, leaving 15 bases in the junction not matched to a gene. Separate semi-nested PCR amplifications were run for the TCRalpha and TCRbeta libraries, using Advantage 2 and reverse primers located in the TRAC or TRBC constant regions. The amount of total RNA going into first-strand cDNA synthesis ranged between about 3.5 and 550 ng. TCR cDNA libraries were generated by 5'-RACE using the SMARTer PCR cDNA Synthesis kit, with a poly-dT primer for first-strand synthesis. The semi-nested reverse primers in the constant regions carried 5-nucleotide sample-specific barcodes, and the PCR products were cleaned up with the Zymo DNA Clean and Concentrator-5 kit. Pools of up to ten barcoded samples were ligated to Illumina adaptors and sequenced on an Illumina MiSeq as 2 x 150 bp paired-end reads. The paper's data handling went like this. Demultiplexed reads were aligned using BLAT against a custom library containing all human TRAV, TRAJ, TRBV, TRBD and TRBJ combinations from IMGT. The best BLAT hits were picked using pslCDnaFilter (-maxAligns=1, -ignoreIntrons), and custom Perl scripts were used to calculate clonotype frequencies. Through fastp at Q25 and MiXCR, TCRdb rebuilt clones from the public reads, retaining in-frame beta chains. Identical CDR3 protein sequences are pooled into one entry, listed with their most common genes and DNA. The V and J calls and clone size come from TCRdb's table, not from the authors' own analysis. The sample table lists some 2,500 distinct CDR3 sequences, 10% to 12% of them with a count of one. Of the sample, around 3% falls within the top ten clones.

This clonotype is described as medium-sized (0.01 to 0.1%). It has no known antigen specificity. No quality values exist for individual bases; no much larger clone is one base distant. Findings and caveats that apply to the study as a whole: Organoid-derived CD8 single positive T cells showed physiological TCR clonotype diversity comparable to thymic and blood naive CD8 T cells.

Sequenced input: naive CD8+ T cells from the thymus. This specimen's cell subset or site label, interpreted: CD3+TCRalphabeta+CD8SP T cells; for blood, CD45RO-CCR7+ naive CD8+ T cells. This chain is built from TRBV6-1 and TRBJ2-3, with 7 junctional bases fitting TRBD2. The sequence was collected from a human donor who gave cord blood stem cells for thymic organoid culture, a cardiac surgery patient who gave postnatal thymus, or a blood donor (not recorded which). The DNA sequence is as follows: TGTGCCAGCAGTCCCCGGGGAGCGGGGTCCCGAAATACGCAGTATTTT. It translates as CASSPRGAGSRNTQYF.